The 27 T cell receptor beta chains in this list originate from one sample, sequenced in a study of OX40 agonist ivuxolimab in advanced cancers. Sequencing used immunoSEQ multiplex PCR; TCRdb keeps in-frame clones, though not all of them. The table lists about 70,000 clones, 81% of them singletons, with more than 4% in the top ten. Sample: CD4+ or CD8+ T cells sorted from blood, taken in a trial of the OX40 agonist ivuxolimab. These receptors all stem from an adult with an advanced solid tumor such as melanoma, head and neck, liver or kidney cancer.

The gene calls are TRBV5-6 and TRBJ1-2; maybe TRBD1 (6 bases). CDR1 SGHDT and CDR2 YYEEEE come from the germline V gene. Trimming removed 2 bases from V and 5 bases from J, with 16 bases in between. This CDR3 has 15 residues. The CDR3 DNA sequence: TGTGCCAGCAGCTTAGGACGGGGACAAGAATATGGCTACACCTTC. This sequence encodes CASSLGRGQEYGYTF.

This chain joins TRBV29-1 and TRBJ2-5; a possible D gene is TRBD2 (5 bases). Near its end, the DNA agrees better with TRBJ2-7, so the J call may be wrong. The germline V gene has CDR1 SQVTM and CDR2 ANQGSEA. The CDR3 has 14 residues. The CDR3, as DNA: TGCAGCGTTGAAGAGTTTGAGGGCTCCTACGAGCAGTACTTC. Protein: CSVEEFEGSYEQYF.

The chain has TRBV6-5 and TRBJ2-5; 9 nucleotides align to TRBD2. The DNA end favors TRBJ2-7, so the J call may be wrong. The CDR3 extends over 13 amino acids. The germline gives CDR1 MNHEY, CDR2 SVGAGI. CDR3 region: CASKMGLAHEQYF. CDR3 DNA sequence: TGTGCCAGCAAGATGGGACTAGCCCACGAGCAGTACTTC.

This clone was observed a few times. The genes are TRBV11-3 and TRBJ1-6; D possibly corresponds to TRBD1 (6 bases). Germline CDR1 SGHNT, CDR2 YENEEA. The CDR3 runs 15 residues. V lost 3 bases, J lost 8 bases, and 14 bases lay in between. DNA for the CDR3: TGTGCCAGCAGCTTGGTACAGGGTGGGTATTCACCCCTCCACTTT. Its protein is CASSLVQGGYSPLHF.

The chain links TRBV5-4 to TRBJ2-7; D perhaps matches TRBD1 (5 bases). The V end lost 0 bases, the J end lost 2 bases, and 12 bases lay between the germline ends. The CDR3 is made up of 15 amino acids. CDR1 and CDR2 from the germline V gene are SGHNT and YYREEE (reference sequence). The CDR3 region is CASSLGPGMTYEQYF. Written as DNA, the CDR3 is TGTGCCAGCAGCTTGGGTCCAGGGATGACCTACGAGCAGTACTTC.

This sequence joins TRBV9 and TRBJ2-3; no clear D. Per the germline V gene, CDR1 is SGDLS and CDR2 is YYNGEE. This CDR3 contains 12 residues. V lost 5 bases to trimming and J lost 2 bases, with 6 bases between them. DNA of the CDR3: TGTGCCAGCAGTATTCCCACAGATACGCAGTATTTT. Translating gives CASSIPTDTQYF.

The CDR3 sequence: CASRWTPNTEAFF. The CDR3 nucleotides are TGTGCCAGCAGATGGACACCGAACACTGAAGCTTTCTTT. The chain joins TRBV6-1 to TRBJ1-1; possible D gene TRBD1, 5 bases. The germline V gene has CDR1 MNHNS and CDR2 SASEGT. The CDR3 runs to 13 residues. Trimming cost V 6 bases and J 1 base, with 9 bases left between them.

V usage is TRBV5-1 and J usage is TRBJ2-1, with 10 bases matching TRBD1. V trimming: 4 bases; J trimming: 8 bases; junction bases outside the gene matches: 15. CDR3 length: 17 residues. Germline CDR1 and CDR2: SGHRS and YFSETQ. The CDR3 DNA reads TGCGCCAGCAGCACAGGCTCGAGACAGGGGGCTATCGATGAGCAGTTCTTC. Translated, it gives CASSTGSRQGAIDEQFF.

V usage is TRBV28 and J usage is TRBJ1-5; 7 bases are shared with TRBD1. Germline CDR1 MDHEN, CDR2 SYDVKM. V was clipped by 5 bases and J by 4 bases; unmatched bases: 5. This CDR3 comprises 14 residues. CDR3 DNA sequence: TGTGCCAGCAGTCATGGGACAGTTAATCAGCCCCAGCATTTT. Encoded protein: CASSHGTVNQPQHF.

The CDR3 DNA is TGTGCCAGCTCACCAGGACAGGGGCACTATGGCTACACCTTC. It specifies CASSPGQGHYGYTF. The chain joins TRBV18 to TRBJ1-2; TRBD1 matches 9 bases. Germline trimming cut 2 bases from V and 3 bases from J; bases unmatched to any gene: 1. CDR1 is KGHSH, CDR2 LQKENI, per germline. The CDR3 is 14 residues long.

V gene TRBV28 combines with J gene TRBJ1-2; no clear D gene. Trimming pared 6 bases from V and 8 bases from J, leaving 13 bases between. The germline V gene encodes CDR1 MDHEN and CDR2 SYDVKM. The CDR3 consists of 12 residues. CDR3 in DNA: TGTGCCAGCAGCCTAAAGCCAAGAGGCTACACCTTC. This gives the protein CASSLKPRGYTF.

The chain links TRBV2 to TRBJ1-5; 10 nucleotides line up with TRBD1. Per the germline V gene, CDR1 is SNHLY and CDR2 is FYNNEI. The V and J ends lost 9 bases and 5 bases, in that order; junction bases with no gene match: 7. CDR3 length: 14 amino acids. CDR3 coding DNA: TGTGCCAGTGCCGGGACAGGGGAAGATCAGCCCCAGCATTTT. This translates into CASAGTGEDQPQHF.

The chain is built from TRBV7-9 and TRBJ2-6; 10 positions agree with TRBD1. Germline V gene sequence: CDR1 SEHNR, CDR2 FQNEAQ (reference sequence). Trimming at V came to 3 bases and at J to 1 base, leaving 3 bases not matched to a gene. The CDR3 has 17 residues. Here the CDR3 DNA reads TGTGCCAGCAGCTTCTGGGACAGGGGATCTGGGGCCAACGTCCTGACTTTC. It encodes CASSFWDRGSGANVLTF.

The rearrangement links TRBV4-1 to TRBJ1-2, with D maybe TRBD1 (5 bases). The V gene's germline CDR1 is MGHRA and CDR2 YSYEKL. CDR3 size: 14 residues. Deletions cut 4 bases from V and 5 bases from J, with 14 bases between. The CDR3 DNA follows: TGCGCCAGCAGCCCCACAGGATTCCCATATGGCTACACCTTC. Translating it yields CASSPTGFPYGYTF.

Note on this clone: Other DNA sequences in this specimen translate into the identical CDR3. The rearrangement uses TRBV27 and TRBJ1-1; possible D gene TRBD1, 5 bases. This CDR3 is 13 amino acids long. The V end was cut by 0 bases, the J end by 3 bases, with 5 bases between. Germline CDR1 is MNHEY and CDR2 is SMNVEV (reference sequence). The CDR3 DNA sequence: TGTGCCAGCAGTTTATCCAGGGACACTGAAGCTTTCTTT. Translated: CASSLSRDTEAFF.

The V call is TRBV19, the J call TRBJ1-1; TRBD1 aligns across 7 bases. V gave up 10 bases and J gave up 0 bases; unmatched junction bases: 2. The CDR3 sequence is 12 residues long. The V gene's germline CDR1 is LNHDA and CDR2 SQIVND (reference sequence). CDR3 in DNA: TGTGCCACCGGGACAGTGAACACTGAAGCTTTCTTT. The encoded protein is CATGTVNTEAFF.

The V call is TRBV19, the J call TRBJ1-1, with D maybe TRBD1 (5 bases). Germline-derived CDR1 and CDR2 are LNHDA and SQIVND (reference sequence). The CDR3 is 14 residues long. Trimming shortened V by 5 bases and J by 0 bases, and 10 bases separated the two germline ends. DNA of the CDR3: TGTGCCAGTAGTGGGGGGACGGTGAACACTGAAGCTTTCTTT. Translated, it gives CASSGGTVNTEAFF. The variable domain in full, with the rest retrieved from reference TRBV19 and TRBJ1-1, is DGGITQSPKYLFRKEGQNVTLSCEQNLNHDAMYWYRQDPGQGLRLIYYSQIVNDFQKGDIAEGYSVSREKKESFPLTVTSAQKNPTAFYLCASSGGTVNTEAFFGQGTRLTVV.

This chain links TRBV2 with TRBJ1-1; the D gene is possibly TRBD1 (6 bases). The germline V and J ends were trimmed by 6 bases and 4 bases, with 18 bases remaining between them. The germline gives CDR1 SNHLY, CDR2 FYNNEI. This CDR3 contains 15 residues. The CDR3: CASRGGPTGITEAFF. CDR3 DNA sequence: TGTGCCAGCAGAGGAGGGCCAACAGGGATCACTGAAGCTTTCTTT. Variable domain in full (rest from reference TRBV2 and TRBJ1-1): EPEVTQTPSHQVTQMGQEVILRCVPISNHLYFYWYRQILGQKVEFLVSFYNNEISEKSEIFDDQFSVERPDGSNFTLKIRSTKLEDSAMYFCASRGGPTGITEAFFGQGTRLTVV.

This chain joins TRBV4-1 and TRBJ1-4; no reliable D call. The germline gives CDR1 MGHRA, CDR2 YSYEKL. V gave up 1 base and J gave up 0 bases, with 12 bases separating them. The CDR3 sequence is 17 residues long. The CDR3 here is CASSQGPGKTTNEKLFF. In DNA form, the CDR3 reads TGCGCCAGCAGCCAAGGTCCTGGTAAAACAACTAATGAAAAACTGTTTTTT.

This clone qualifies as large (0.1 to 1%). The J gene is TRBJ1-6, the V gene TRBV5-1; tentatively, D is TRBD1 (5 bases). The germline V gene encodes CDR1 SGHRS and CDR2 YFSETQ. V dropped 0 bases and J dropped 10 bases, with 11 bases sitting between them. The CDR3 extends over 14 amino acids. CDR3 region: CASSLAPGDSPLHF. The DNA for the CDR3 is TGCGCCAGCAGCTTGGCCCCGGGGGACTCACCCCTCCACTTT.

This sequence joins TRBV4-2 and TRBJ2-2; D might be TRBD1 (5 bases). Trimming took 0 bases from V and 5 from J, leaving 10 bases between them. CDR1 LGHNA and CDR2 YNFKEQ come from the germline V gene. The CDR3 is 15 amino acids. The CDR3 loop is CASSQEGRVTGELFF. CDR3 coding DNA: TGTGCCAGCAGCCAAGAAGGCAGGGTGACCGGGGAGCTGTTTTTT.

This chain connects TRBV11-2 to TRBJ2-1; TRBD2 aligns across 9 bases. V trimming: 4 bases; J trimming: 3 bases; junction bases outside the gene matches: 7. Germline V gene data show CDR1 as SGHAT and CDR2 as FQNNGV. This CDR3 is built from 16 residues. CDR3: CASSSLAGIFYNEQFF. The DNA for the CDR3 is TGTGCCAGCAGCTCCCTAGCGGGAATATTCTACAATGAGCAGTTCTTC.

In DNA, the CDR3 is TGTGCCAGTAGTAAACGACAGGGTGTCGGTGGAAACACCATATATTTT. This codes for CASSKRQGVGGNTIYF. The chain joins TRBV19 to TRBJ1-3, with 7 bases identical to TRBD1. This CDR3 spans 16 amino acids. The V gene end was trimmed by 4 bases and the J gene end by 3 bases; junction bases not matched to a gene: 9. Germline V CDR1 and CDR2: LNHDA, SQIVND (reference sequence).

The genes are TRBV5-1 and TRBJ2-1; possibly TRBD2 for D (6 bases). Germline V gene sequence: CDR1 SGHRS, CDR2 YFSETQ. This CDR3 region has 16 residues. The V end lost 4 bases, the J end lost 6 bases, and 20 bases lay between the germline ends. CDR3 protein: CASSVNIGGGINEQFF. The CDR3 coding sequence is TGCGCCAGCAGCGTCAACATCGGGGGAGGAATCAATGAGCAGTTCTTC.

The J gene is TRBJ1-5, the V gene TRBV2; 8 nucleotides agree with TRBD1. The CDR3 totals 14 residues. Germline V gene data show CDR1 as SNHLY and CDR2 as FYNNEI. Trimming took 7 bases from V and 4 from J; bases not matched to a gene: 6. CDR3 nucleotides: TGTGCCAGCAAGCGAAGACAGGGGAATCAGCCCCAGCATTTT. It translates to CASKRRQGNQPQHF.

V gene TRBV7-9 combines with J gene TRBJ1-5; D gene unclear. Germline V gene data show CDR1 as SEHNR and CDR2 as FQNEAQ (reference sequence). V shed 1 base and J shed 4 bases, with 8 bases lying between them. The CDR3 is 14 amino acids. CDR3 sequence: CASSLGEANQPQHF. DNA of the CDR3: TGTGCCAGCAGCTTAGGAGAGGCAAATCAGCCCCAGCATTTT.

The chain is built from TRBV19 and TRBJ1-5, with 8 bases lining up with TRBD1. Per germline, CDR1 LNHDA and CDR2 SQIVND (reference sequence). J lost 2 bases, V lost 5 bases, and 8 bases had no gene match. The CDR3 runs to 16 residues. The chain's CDR3 is CASSENRGVGNQPQHF. CDR3 DNA: TGTGCCAGTAGTGAAAACAGGGGGGTCGGCAATCAGCCCCAGCATTTT.